One and the same sample provided the 14 T cell receptor beta chains below, sequenced in a study of blood T cell repertoires in COVID-19. This table comes from immunoSEQ multiplex PCR, and its TCRdb copy is limited to in-frame clones, with some not included. The sample consists of about 85,000 clones, nearly 90% of them appearing once. The specimen sequenced was peripheral blood. These receptors were taken from a woman of 80 years or more with active or convalescent COVID-19.

The rearrangement links TRBV12-3 or TRBV12-4 to TRBJ1-5; TRBD1 matches 8 bases. V lost 5 bases to trimming and J lost 5 bases; unmatched junction nucleotides: 2. The CDR3 is 13 residues long. CDR3 DNA: TGTGCCAGCAGTCGACAGGGGTATCAGCCCCAGCATTTT. It translates to CASSRQGYQPQHF.

The chain is built from TRBV4-1 and TRBJ1-2, with 10 bases identical to TRBD1. The CDR3 consists of 15 residues. V shed 0 bases and J 2 bases; nucleotides not matched to a gene: 0. CDR1 and CDR2 from the germline V gene are MGHRA and YSYEKL. CDR3 protein: CASSQEGQGNYGYTF. The CDR3 DNA reads TGCGCCAGCAGCCAAGAGGGACAGGGGAACTATGGCTACACCTTC.

A remark on this clone: Other DNA sequences in the same sample also yield this CDR3. The rearrangement uses TRBV3-1 (or the pseudogene TRBV3-2) and TRBJ2-1; 7 bases are shared with TRBD2. Germline V CDR1 and CDR2: LGHDT, YNNKEL (reference sequence). CDR3 length: 13 amino acids. J gave up 7 bases and V 3 bases, and 3 bases lay outside the gene matches. CDR3 sequence: CASSHLGGNEQFF. The CDR3 DNA follows: TGTGCCAGCAGCCATCTCGGGGGGAATGAGCAGTTCTTC.

The chain recombines TRBV5-6 with TRBJ1-1, with TRBD1 matching 7 bases. The germline CDR1 and CDR2 sequences are SGHDT and YYEEEE. The CDR3 sequence is 15 residues long. V gave up 3 bases and J gave up 4 bases; unmatched junction bases: 9. This CDR3 reads CASSSRKNRGTEAFF. In DNA, the CDR3 is TGTGCCAGCAGCTCCCGAAAAAACAGGGGCACTGAAGCTTTCTTT. Full variable domain (rest looked up from reference TRBV5-6 and TRBJ1-1): DAGVTQSPTHLIKTRGQQVTLRCSPKSGHDTVSWYQQALGQGPQFIFQYYEEEERQRGNFPDRFSGHQFPNYSSELNVNALLLGDSALYLCASSSRKNRGTEAFFGQGTRLTVV.

V usage is TRBV7-2 and J usage is TRBJ1-1, with 7 bases aligning to TRBD1. Germline V gene data show CDR1 as SGHTA and CDR2 as FQGNSA. V lost 4 bases, J lost 2 bases, and 7 bases stayed unmatched. CDR3 length: 15 residues. The CDR3 sequence is CASSSEGTANTEAFF. The CDR3 DNA is TGTGCCAGCAGCTCCGAAGGGACAGCCAACACTGAAGCTTTCTTT.

As regards this clone: Sequence at one end of the junction differs from germline and may be a read error. The chain employs TRBV7-3 and TRBJ2-1, with 7 bases fitting TRBD1. The CDR3 runs 15 residues. The germline V gene encodes CDR1 SGHTA and CDR2 FQGTGA. The CDR3 sequence is CASSVTGTAHNEQFF. DNA for the CDR3: TGTGCCAGCAGCGTAACCGGGACAGCCCACAATGAGCAGTTCTTC.

This chain links TRBV7-9 with TRBJ1-2; D unresolved. Trimming cost V 5 bases and J 1 base, with 5 bases left between them. CDR3 length: 12 amino acids. The V gene's germline CDR1 is SEHNR and CDR2 FQNEAQ (reference sequence). The CDR3 sequence: CASSTYNYGYTF. DNA of the CDR3: TGTGCCAGCAGCACCTATAACTATGGCTACACCTTC.

The genes are TRBV18 and TRBJ1-1; 8 bases line up with TRBD1. Per the germline V gene, CDR1 is KGHSH and CDR2 is LQKENI. There are 15 residues in the CDR3. Unmatched junction bases numbered 6, after V lost 0 bases and J lost 6 bases. The CDR3 DNA reads TGTGCCAGCTCACCACCCCACACAGGGGGTTCTGAAGCTTTCTTT. It is translated as CASSPPHTGGSEAFF.

The rearrangement uses TRBV12-5 and TRBJ1-4, with 7 bases aligning to TRBD1. The CDR3 extends over 15 amino acids. V was clipped by 1 base and J by 7 bases; unmatched bases: 6. Germline V gives CDR1 LGHNT, CDR2 FRNRAP. The chain's CDR3 is CASGLEKTGFEKLFF. The DNA of the CDR3 is TGTGCTAGTGGTTTGGAAAAGACAGGGTTTGAAAAACTGTTTTTT.

The sample holds one count of this clone. This chain connects TRBV4-2 to TRBJ2-6; 15 bases are shared with TRBD2. The CDR3 length is 18 residues. With 3 bases clipped from V and 3 bases from J, the junction kept 3 bases outside the gene matches. Looked up from germline, CDR1 is LGHNA and CDR2 is YNFKEQ. The CDR3 sequence is CASSQPGLAGGGANVLTF. CDR3 in DNA: TGTGCCAGCAGCCAGCCGGGACTAGCGGGAGGTGGGGCCAACGTCCTGACTTTC.

The chain carries TRBV28 and TRBJ1-1; 9 bases fit TRBD1. V trimming: 5 bases; J trimming: 11 bases; junction bases outside the gene matches: 24. The CDR3 spans 18 residues. In germline, CDR1 is MDHEN, CDR2 SYDVKM. CDR3 in DNA: TGTGCCAGCAGTCCTCTACCGGGACAGGGATTATTTGCATTGAGTGCTTTCTTT. Translated: CASSPLPGQGLFALSAFF.

Regarding this clone: The junction does not match germline at one end; this may be a read error. V and J are TRBV7-9 and TRBJ2-7, with 12 bases matching TRBD2. Germline V gives CDR1 SEHNR, CDR2 FQNEAQ (reference sequence). The CDR3 is 12 residues long. CDR3 sequence: CASSPDLAGGHF. The CDR3 DNA is TGTGCCAGCAGCCCGGATCTAGCGGGAGGGCACTTC.

This rearrangement joins TRBV4-3 to TRBJ2-1, with 11 bases that match TRBD1. Trimming took 0 bases from V and 6 from J; bases not matched to a gene: 4. Per the germline V gene, CDR1 is LGHNA and CDR2 is YSLEER. CDR3 length: 16 amino acids. In DNA form, the CDR3 reads TGCGCCAGCAGCCAAGATTGGGGGACAGGGGGCAATGAGCAGTTCTTC. Amino acid sequence: CASSQDWGTGGNEQFF.

The J gene is TRBJ1-1, the V gene TRBV28, with D possibly TRBD1 on 5 matching bases. The CDR3 runs to 14 residues. Trimming took 7 bases from V and 2 from J, leaving 14 bases between them. Germline-derived CDR1 and CDR2 are MDHEN and SYDVKM. For the CDR3, the DNA is TGTGCCAGCACCACGCCCGGGGGAAACACTGAAGCTTTCTTT. Translation: CASTTPGGNTEAFF.